What follows are 20 T cell receptor beta chains derived from one specimen sequenced in a study of T-cell reconstitution after alpha-beta-depleted transplantation in children. It was with unique molecular identifiers that the TCRbeta library was prepared. Each CDR3 protein is one row after TCRdb ran MiXCR on the PCR reads. The table has 500,000 to 650,000 distinct CDR3 sequences, 10% to 15% seen once. This material consisted of PBMCs, mostly from graft donor cells, taken 360 days after TCRalphabeta/CD19-depleted stem cell transplant. These receptors were obtained from a male patient aged 10 to 17 who had a stem cell transplant for acute myeloid leukemia, so the T cells may come from the graft donor.

This clonotype was counted ten times or more. This chain joins TRBV4-3 and TRBJ1-1; 7 nucleotides match TRBD1. The CDR3 has 14 residues. Germline values: CDR1 LGHNA, CDR2 YSLEER. The trim removed 0 bases at V and 7 bases at J, leaving 5 bases unmatched. Here the CDR3 DNA reads TGCGCCAGCAGCCAAGATCCCAGGACAGGTGAAGCTTTCTTT. Its translation is CASSQDPRTGEAFF.

V and J are TRBV20-1 and TRBJ2-7; D perhaps matches TRBD1 (6 bases). Trimming left V 5 bases short and J 2 bases short, with 13 bases between. This CDR3 has 13 residues. Germline CDR1 reads DFQATT; CDR2 reads SNEGSKA (reference sequence). CDR3 amino acids: CSAGRWGPYEQYF. As DNA, the CDR3 is TGCAGTGCTGGCCGGTGGGGGCCCTACGAGCAGTACTTC.

The chain links TRBV7-2 to TRBJ2-4; D is uncertain. Trimming stripped 8 bases from V and 5 bases from J, with 19 bases between. This CDR3 is built from 15 residues. The germline V gene encodes CDR1 SGHTA and CDR2 FQGNSA. The CDR3 spells CASRVSGLGENIQYF. The DNA for the CDR3 is TGTGCCAGCCGCGTTTCGGGCCTCGGCGAAAACATTCAGTACTTC.

This clonotype has a handful of counts. The chain recombines TRBV6-2 or TRBV6-3 with TRBJ2-1; D tentatively fits TRBD1 or TRBD2 (5 bases each). The CDR3 is 15 amino acids. Germline values: CDR1 MNHEY, CDR2 SVGEGT. The V and J ends lost 6 bases and 0 bases respectively, with 12 bases between them. CDR3 DNA sequence: TGTGCCAGCAGAGAGGGACGGAGCTCCTACAATGAGCAGTTCTTC. It encodes CASREGRSSYNEQFF.

This clonotype has only a few counts. This rearrangement joins TRBV9 to TRBJ2-1; D unresolved. V dropped 0 bases and J dropped 8 bases, with 6 bases sitting between them. Germline V gives CDR1 SGDLS, CDR2 YYNGEE. This CDR3 is built from 12 residues. The CDR3 sequence is CASSVVWDEQFF. The DNA of the CDR3 is TGTGCCAGCAGCGTAGTTTGGGATGAGCAGTTCTTC.

This clonotype has just a few counts. The V and J genes are TRBV7-8 and TRBJ2-2; D may be TRBD2 (5 bases). The CDR3 is 15 amino acids. V gave up 8 bases and J gave up 0 bases, with 13 bases separating them. CDR1 and CDR2 from the germline V gene are SGHVS and FQNEAQ. The CDR3 reads CASSPDFANTGELFF. As DNA, the CDR3 is TGTGCCAGCTCTCCGGACTTTGCGAACACCGGGGAGCTGTTTTTT.

This chain joins TRBV6-8 and TRBJ2-7; D may be TRBD1 or TRBD2 (5 bases each). This CDR3 is 12 amino acids long. Between the trimmed V and J ends, which lost 4 bases and 5 bases, there was a span of 9 bases. Germline lookup yields CDR1 MNHGY and CDR2 SAAAGT. The CDR3 loop reads CASSSQGHEQYF. The CDR3 nucleotides are TGTGCCAGCAGTTCTCAGGGACACGAGCAGTACTTC.

The table lists this clonotype with a few counts. The chain carries TRBV20-1 and TRBJ2-7; D uncertain. V lost 3 bases, J lost 3 bases, and 6 bases lay in between. The germline V gene has CDR1 DFQATT and CDR2 SNEGSKA (reference sequence). CDR3 length: 11 residues. CDR3 amino acids: CSASVVYEQYF. For the CDR3, the DNA is TGCAGTGCTAGTGTCGTCTACGAGCAGTACTTC.

This clonotype has a handful of counts. V usage is TRBV4-2 and J usage is TRBJ1-6; 11 nucleotides agree with TRBD1. V lost 0 bases, J lost 7 bases, and 5 bases stayed unmatched. Germline assignment: CDR1 LGHNA and CDR2 YNFKEQ. The CDR3 length is 17 residues. CDR3 DNA sequence: TGTGCCAGCAGCCAAGATGGACAGGGGGCCATAAATTCACCCCTCCACTTT. It yields the protein CASSQDGQGAINSPLHF.

The rearrangement joins TRBV3-1 to TRBJ2-7, with D hard to call. The CDR3 runs to 13 residues. Germline V gene data show CDR1 as LGHDT and CDR2 as YNNKEL (reference sequence). V lost 0 bases to trimming and J lost 8 bases, with 11 bases between them. CDR3 DNA sequence: TGTGCCAGCAGCCAAGAGGTAGGGCTCAAGCAGTACTTC. Translation gives CASSQEVGLKQYF.

In this sample, this clonotype turned up a few times. The chain combines TRBV7-2 with TRBJ2-7; 7 bases align to TRBD1. Germline V gene lookup returns CDR1 SGHTA and CDR2 FQGNSA. The CDR3 length is 15 residues. The ends lost 5 bases at V and 6 bases at J; junction bases unmatched: 13. In DNA, the CDR3 is TGTGCCAGCAGCCCAGGGGGTAGACAGTCGTCCGAGCAGTACTTC. Its translation is CASSPGGRQSSEQYF.

The rearrangement links TRBV11-2 to TRBJ2-5, with TRBD2 matching over 15 bases. Per germline, CDR1 SGHAT and CDR2 FQNNGV. Trimming at V came to 5 bases and at J to 1 base, leaving 8 bases not matched to a gene. This CDR3 region has 18 residues. Here the CDR3 reads CASSALGTSGRPQETQYF. Here the CDR3 DNA reads TGTGCCAGCAGCGCCCTCGGGACTAGCGGGAGGCCCCAAGAGACCCAGTACTTC.

This clonotype was seen repeatedly, ten times or more. The chain joins TRBV29-1 to TRBJ2-7; 10 bases line up with TRBD1. This CDR3 contains 14 residues. V trimming: 6 bases; J trimming: 4 bases; junction bases outside the gene matches: 9. Germline CDR1 and CDR2: SQVTM and ANQGSEA. CDR3 DNA: TGCAGCGTCAACCCACCGGGACAGGGGTACGAGCAGTACTTC. Its translation is CSVNPPGQGYEQYF.

V and J are TRBV27 and TRBJ2-7; no definite D call. The germline V and J ends were trimmed by 7 bases and 3 bases, with 16 bases remaining between them. Per germline, CDR1 MNHEY and CDR2 SMNVEV (reference sequence). The CDR3 has 14 residues. In DNA, the CDR3 is TGTGCCAGCACCTTAGGGTCGGAGTTCTACGAGCAGTACTTC. As protein: CASTLGSEFYEQYF.

This clonotype came up many times. The gene calls are TRBV12-3 or TRBV12-4 and TRBJ2-3, with 10 nucleotides matching TRBD1. The CDR3 runs to 14 residues. The junction had 7 bases not matched to a gene; V was cut back by 7 bases and J by 6 bases. CDR3: CASKRDRGLDTQYF. The CDR3 DNA follows: TGTGCCAGCAAACGGGACAGGGGACTTGATACGCAGTATTTT.

This clonotype occurred a few times. J is TRBJ2-2 and V is TRBV2; tentatively, D is TRBD1 (5 bases). CDR1 SNHLY and CDR2 FYNNEI come from the germline V gene. V was pared by 2 bases and J by 4 bases, with 11 bases between. The CDR3 spans 15 residues. The CDR3 reads CASSERGTSTGELFF. The CDR3 bases are TGTGCCAGCAGTGAAAGGGGTACAAGCACCGGGGAGCTGTTTTTT.

This clonotype appeared many times. The chain is built from TRBV11-2 and TRBJ2-3, with D unclear. The CDR3 is 18 residues long. Germline-derived CDR1 and CDR2 are SGHAT and FQNNGV. Trimming removed 0 bases from V and 2 bases from J, with 18 bases in between. This CDR3 reads CASSLDPWVGLITDTQYF. In DNA, the CDR3 is TGTGCCAGCAGCTTAGATCCCTGGGTGGGGTTGATCACAGATACGCAGTATTTT.

This clonotype was seen many times. V is TRBV20-1 and J is TRBJ2-5; no clear D gene. Germline values: CDR1 DFQATT, CDR2 SNEGSKA (reference sequence). Trimming took 3 bases from V and 4 from J, leaving 6 bases between them. The CDR3 covers 11 residues. The CDR3 is CSARSVETQYF. The CDR3 DNA reads as TGCAGTGCTAGGTCGGTAGAGACCCAGTACTTC.

This clonotype has ten or more counts. The gene calls are TRBV29-1 and TRBJ2-7; D possibly matches TRBD1 or TRBD2 (5 bases each). Trimming pared 3 bases from V and 2 bases from J, leaving 11 bases between. This CDR3 has 13 amino acids. Germline V lookup: CDR1 SQVTM, CDR2 ANQGSEA. This CDR3 is CSVDTGGAYEQYF. The CDR3 region has the DNA TGCAGCGTTGATACTGGGGGAGCCTACGAGCAGTACTTC.

This clonotype was detected ten times or more. The chain has TRBV6-6 and TRBJ1-3; 7 bases are shared with TRBD1. The CDR3 runs to 13 residues. The V segment lost 7 bases and the J segment 2 bases; nucleotides outside the gene matches: 2. CDR1 is MNHNY, CDR2 SVGAGI, per germline (reference sequence). CDR3 sequence (DNA): TGTGCCAGCACCACAGGGGCTGGAAACACCATATATTTT. The encoded protein is CASTTGAGNTIYF.